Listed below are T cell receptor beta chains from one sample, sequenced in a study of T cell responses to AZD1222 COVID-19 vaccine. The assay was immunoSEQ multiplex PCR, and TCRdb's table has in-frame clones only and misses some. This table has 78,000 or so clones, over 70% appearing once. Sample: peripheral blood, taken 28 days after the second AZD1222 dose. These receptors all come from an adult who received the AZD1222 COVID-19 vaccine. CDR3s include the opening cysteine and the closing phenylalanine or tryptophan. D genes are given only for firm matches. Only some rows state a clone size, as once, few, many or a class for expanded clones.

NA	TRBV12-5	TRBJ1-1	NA	TGTGCTAGTGGTTTGGGGGGAAACACTGAAGCTTTCTTT	CASGLGGNTEAFF
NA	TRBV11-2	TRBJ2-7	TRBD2	TGTGCCAGCAGCTCGGGAACTAGCGGGAGCTACTTC	CASSSGTSGSYF
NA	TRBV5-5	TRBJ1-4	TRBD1	TGTGCCAGCAGCCCCGGACAGGGGGTGGTTGAAAAACTGTTTTTT	CASSPGQGVVEKLFF
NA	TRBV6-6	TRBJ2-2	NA	TGTGCCAGCAGCCCCCGGGGCCCCGGGGAGCTGTTTTTT	CASSPRGPGELFF
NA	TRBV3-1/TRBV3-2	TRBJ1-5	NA	TGTGCCAGCAGCAGGAGGGGGGAACAGCCCCAGCATTTT	CASSRRGEQPQHF
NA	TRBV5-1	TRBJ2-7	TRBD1	TGCGCCAGCAGCTTGGTCGCAGGGGGCGATCTAGCGTACGAGCAGTACTTC	CASSLVAGGDLAYEQYF
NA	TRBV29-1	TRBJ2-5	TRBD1	TGCAGCGCCGGGACAGGTGGCGAGACCCAGTACTTC	CSAGTGGETQYF
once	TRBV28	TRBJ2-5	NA	TGTGCCAGCATCTCGGGGGACAGCCAAGAGACCCAGTACTTC	CASISGDSQETQYF
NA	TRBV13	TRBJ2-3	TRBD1	TGTGCCAGCAGCGGAGACAGGGGCCGCACAGATACGCAGTATTTT	CASSGDRGRTDTQYF
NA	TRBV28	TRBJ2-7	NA	TGTGCCAGCAGTTTTGGGGGGCCCTACGAGCAGTACTTC	CASSFGGPYEQYF
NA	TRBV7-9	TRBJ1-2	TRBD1	TGTGCCAGCAGTCTTCAGGGGGCGCGGGGCTACACCTTC	CASSLQGARGYTF
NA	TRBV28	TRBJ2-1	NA	TGTGCCAGCGTACCCTGGGGGGGCAGGGGGCCCGAGAGCTCCTACAATGAGCAGTTCTTC	CASVPWGGRGPESSYNEQFF
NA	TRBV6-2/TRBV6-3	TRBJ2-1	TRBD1	TGTGCCAGCAGTTACTCTACAGGGGACGCCTACAATGAGCAGTTCTTC	CASSYSTGDAYNEQFF
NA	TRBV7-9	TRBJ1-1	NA	TGTGCCAGCAGCTTAGGGGGGGATAACACTGAAGCTTTCTTT	CASSLGGDNTEAFF
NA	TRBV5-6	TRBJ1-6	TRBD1	TGTGCCAGCAGCTTGGACAGGGGAGTCAATTCACCCCTCCACTTT	CASSLDRGVNSPLHF
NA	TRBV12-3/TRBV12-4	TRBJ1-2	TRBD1	TGTGCCAGCAGACTCGGACAGGGAGGTGGCTACACCTTC	CASRLGQGGGYTF
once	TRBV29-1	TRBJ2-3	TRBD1	TGCAGCGTTGAAGGGGACAGGTTTTCAGATACGCAGTATTTT	CSVEGDRFSDTQYF
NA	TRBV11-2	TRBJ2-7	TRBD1	TGTGCCAGCAGCGCCCTACAGGGGGCAGGGTCCTACGAGCAGTACTTC	CASSALQGAGSYEQYF
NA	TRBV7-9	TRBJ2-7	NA	TGTGCCAGCAGCTCGAGCCGGGGTAATTCCTCCTACGAGCAGTACTTC	CASSSSRGNSSYEQYF
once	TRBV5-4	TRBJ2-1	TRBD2	TGTGCCAGCAGCCCCGGCCGCCCGGGGGAGGGTGAGCAGTTCTTC	CASSPGRPGEGEQFF
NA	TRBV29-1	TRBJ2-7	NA	TGCAGCGTTGAGGAGGGCTACGAGCAGTACTTC	CSVEEGYEQYF
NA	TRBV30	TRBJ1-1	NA	TGTGCCTGGAATGACGAATCCACGACTGAAGCTTTCTTT	CAWNDESTTEAFF
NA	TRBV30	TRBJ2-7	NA	TGTGCCTGCATTACAGGCTACGAGCAGTACTTC	CACITGYEQYF
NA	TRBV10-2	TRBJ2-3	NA	TGCGCCAGCAGTGCGGCTAGCGGCACAGATACGCAGTATTTT	CASSAASGTDTQYF
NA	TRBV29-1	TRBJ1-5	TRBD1	TGCAGCGTTCGAACAGGGGGCAATCAGCCCCAGCATTTT	CSVRTGGNQPQHF
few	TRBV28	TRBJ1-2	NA	TGTGCCAGCGAGGGTAACTATGGCTACACCTTC	CASEGNYGYTF
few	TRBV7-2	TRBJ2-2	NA	TGTGCCAGCAGCTTAGGACCGCTTTACCGGGAGCTGTTTTTT	CASSLGPLYRELFF
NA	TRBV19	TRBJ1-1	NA	TGTGCCAGTAGTTTTTCGGTTACTTCAGAAGCTTTCTTT	CASSFSVTSEAFF
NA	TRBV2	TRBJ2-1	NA	TGTGCCAGCGGAGGACTTTCAGGAGGCGAGCAGTTCTTC	CASGGLSGGEQFF
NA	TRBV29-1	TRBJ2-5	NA	TGCAGCGTTTCGACTACTAATCTAGTGACCCAGTACTTC	CSVSTTNLVTQYF
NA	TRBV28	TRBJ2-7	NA	TGTGCCAGCATCCCCGGGGGCCTGTACGAGCAGTACTTC	CASIPGGLYEQYF
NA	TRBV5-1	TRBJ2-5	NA	TGCGCCAGCACCCGACATACTTCGAAAGAGACCCAGTACTTC	CASTRHTSKETQYF
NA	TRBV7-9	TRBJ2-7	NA	TGTGCCAGCAGCCCGACTTGGCACGAGCAGTACTTC	CASSPTWHEQYF
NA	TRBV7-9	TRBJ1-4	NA	TGTGCCAGCAGCCTCCAGGGGACTGAAAAACTGTTTTTT	CASSLQGTEKLFF
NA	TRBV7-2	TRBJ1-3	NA	TGTGCCAGCAGCTATGGGGGGGGATGGTTAGGAAACACCATATATTTT	CASSYGGGWLGNTIYF
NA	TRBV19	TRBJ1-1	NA	TGTGCCAGTAGTGGGCAGGGAGATGAAGCTTTCTTT	CASSGQGDEAFF
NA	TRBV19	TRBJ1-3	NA	TGTGCCAGTAGTCTTGGGATCTCCATATATTTT	CASSLGISIYF
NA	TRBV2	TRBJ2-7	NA	TGTGCCAGCAGTGGACTTTACGAGCAGTACTTC	CASSGLYEQYF
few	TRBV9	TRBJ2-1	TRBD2	TGTGCCAGCAGCCCTTGGACTAGCCGCAATGAGCAGTTCTTC	CASSPWTSRNEQFF
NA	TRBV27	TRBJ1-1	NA	TGTGCCAGCAGTCTCACGAAGGGCACTGAAGCTTTCTTT	CASSLTKGTEAFF
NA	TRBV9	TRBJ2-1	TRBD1	TGTGCCAGCAGCGCATCCGCCGGGACAGGGTCCTACAATGAGCAGTTCTTC	CASSASAGTGSYNEQFF
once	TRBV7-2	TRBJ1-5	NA	TGTGCCAGCAGCTTACAGGGCGATCAGCCCCAGCATTTT	CASSLQGDQPQHF